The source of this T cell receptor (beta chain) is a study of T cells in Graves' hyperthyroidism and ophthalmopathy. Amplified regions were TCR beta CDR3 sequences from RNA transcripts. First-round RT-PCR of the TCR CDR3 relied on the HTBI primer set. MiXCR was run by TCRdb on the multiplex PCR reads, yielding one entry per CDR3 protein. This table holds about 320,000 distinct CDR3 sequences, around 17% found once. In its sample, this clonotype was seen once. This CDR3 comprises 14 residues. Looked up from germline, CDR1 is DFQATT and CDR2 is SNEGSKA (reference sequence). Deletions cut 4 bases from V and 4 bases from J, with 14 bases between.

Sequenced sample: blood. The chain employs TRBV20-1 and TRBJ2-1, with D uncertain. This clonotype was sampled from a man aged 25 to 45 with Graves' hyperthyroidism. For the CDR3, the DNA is TGCAGTGCTACCGGGTCGATCGGTTACAATGAGCAGTTCTTC. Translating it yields CSATGSIGYNEQFF.